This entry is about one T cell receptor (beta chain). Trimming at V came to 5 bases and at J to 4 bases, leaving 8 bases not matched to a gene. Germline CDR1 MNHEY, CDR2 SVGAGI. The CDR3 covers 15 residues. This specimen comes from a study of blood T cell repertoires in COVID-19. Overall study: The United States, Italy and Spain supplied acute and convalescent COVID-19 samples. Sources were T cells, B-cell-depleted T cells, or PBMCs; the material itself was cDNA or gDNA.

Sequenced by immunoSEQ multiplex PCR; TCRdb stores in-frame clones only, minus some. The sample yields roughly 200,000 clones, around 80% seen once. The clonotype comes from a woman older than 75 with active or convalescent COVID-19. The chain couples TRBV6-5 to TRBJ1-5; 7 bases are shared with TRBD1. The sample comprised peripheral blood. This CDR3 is CASSPGQVPNQPQHF. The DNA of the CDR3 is TGTGCCAGCAGTCCAGGACAGGTTCCTAATCAGCCCCAGCATTTT.